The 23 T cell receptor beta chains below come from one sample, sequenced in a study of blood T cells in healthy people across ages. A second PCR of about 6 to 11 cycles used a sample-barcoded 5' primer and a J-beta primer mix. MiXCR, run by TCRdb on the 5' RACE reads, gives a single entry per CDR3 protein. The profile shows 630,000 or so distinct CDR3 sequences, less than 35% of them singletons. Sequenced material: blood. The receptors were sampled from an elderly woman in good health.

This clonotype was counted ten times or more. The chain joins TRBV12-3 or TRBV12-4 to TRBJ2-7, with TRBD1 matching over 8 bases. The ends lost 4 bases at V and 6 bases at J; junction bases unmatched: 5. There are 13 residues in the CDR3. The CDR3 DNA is TGTGCCAGCAGTTCGACAGGGGAGAGCGAGCAGTACTTC. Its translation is CASSSTGESEQYF.

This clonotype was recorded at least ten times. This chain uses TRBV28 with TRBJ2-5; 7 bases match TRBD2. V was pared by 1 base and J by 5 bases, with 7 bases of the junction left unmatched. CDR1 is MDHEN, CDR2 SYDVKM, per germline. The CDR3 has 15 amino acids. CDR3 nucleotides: TGTGCCAGCAGTTTATCGGGGGGATCGAGGGAGACCCAGTACTTC. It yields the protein CASSLSGGSRETQYF.

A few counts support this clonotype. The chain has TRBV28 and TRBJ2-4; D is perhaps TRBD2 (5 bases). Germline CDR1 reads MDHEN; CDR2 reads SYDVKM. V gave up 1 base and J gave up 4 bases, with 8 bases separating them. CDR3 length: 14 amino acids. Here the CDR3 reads CASSLSPGKNIQYF. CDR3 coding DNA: TGTGCCAGCAGTTTATCCCCGGGGAAAAACATTCAGTACTTC.

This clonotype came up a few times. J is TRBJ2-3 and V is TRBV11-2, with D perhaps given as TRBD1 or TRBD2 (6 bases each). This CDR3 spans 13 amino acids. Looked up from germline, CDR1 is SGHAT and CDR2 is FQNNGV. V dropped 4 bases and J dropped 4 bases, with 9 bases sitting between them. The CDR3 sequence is CASSYGGADTQYF. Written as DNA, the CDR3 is TGTGCCAGCAGCTACGGGGGCGCAGATACGCAGTATTTT.

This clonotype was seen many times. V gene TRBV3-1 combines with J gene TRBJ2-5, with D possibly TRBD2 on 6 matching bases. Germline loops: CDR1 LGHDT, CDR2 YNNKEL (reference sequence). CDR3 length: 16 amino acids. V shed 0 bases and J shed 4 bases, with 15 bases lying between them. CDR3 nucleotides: TGTGCCAGCAGCCAAGATCTTGGGGTCGGGGGAGAGACCCAGTACTTC. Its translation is CASSQDLGVGGETQYF.

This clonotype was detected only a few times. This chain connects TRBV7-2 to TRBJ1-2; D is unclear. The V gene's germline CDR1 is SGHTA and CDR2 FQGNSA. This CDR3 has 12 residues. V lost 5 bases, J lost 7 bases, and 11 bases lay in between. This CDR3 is CASSRGWGGYTF. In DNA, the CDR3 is TGTGCCAGCAGCAGAGGTTGGGGTGGCTACACCTTC.

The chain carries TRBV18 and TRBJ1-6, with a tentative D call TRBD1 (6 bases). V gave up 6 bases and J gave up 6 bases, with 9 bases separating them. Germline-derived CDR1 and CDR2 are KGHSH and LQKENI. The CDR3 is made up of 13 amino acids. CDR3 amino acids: CASSGGSNSPLHF. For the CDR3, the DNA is TGTGCCAGCTCGGGGGGCTCTAATTCACCCCTCCACTTT. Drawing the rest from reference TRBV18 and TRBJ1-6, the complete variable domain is NAGVMQNPRHLVRRRGQEARLRCSPMKGHSHVYWYRQLPEEGLKFMVYLQKENIIDESGMPKERFSAEFPKEGPSILRIQQVVRGDSAAYFCASSGGSNSPLHFGNGTRLTVT.

This CDR3 reads CASSGPPNTGELFF. The CDR3 nucleotides are TGCGCCAGCAGTGGGCCTCCGAACACCGGGGAGCTGTTTTTT. This sequence joins TRBV23-1 and TRBJ2-2, with D unresolved. TRBV23-1 is reported as an ORF; its role is uncertain. Deletions cut 5 bases from V and 0 bases from J, with 7 bases between. The CDR3 covers 14 residues.

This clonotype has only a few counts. DNA for the CDR3: TGCAGTGCTTGGGGGTCTAGCACAGATACGCAGTATTTT. It specifies CSAWGSSTDTQYF. The chain links TRBV20-1 to TRBJ2-3; D could derive from TRBD1 or TRBD2 (5 bases each). Between the trimmed V and J ends, which lost 5 bases and 0 bases, there was a span of 9 bases. There are 13 residues in the CDR3. Germline V CDR1 and CDR2: DFQATT, SNEGSKA (reference sequence).

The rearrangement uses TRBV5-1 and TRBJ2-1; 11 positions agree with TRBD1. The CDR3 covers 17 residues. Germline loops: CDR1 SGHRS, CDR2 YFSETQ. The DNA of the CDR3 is TGCGTCAACAGCTTGTTCCGGACAGGGGGCACTTACAATGAGCAGTTCTTC. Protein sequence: CVNSLFRTGGTYNEQFF.

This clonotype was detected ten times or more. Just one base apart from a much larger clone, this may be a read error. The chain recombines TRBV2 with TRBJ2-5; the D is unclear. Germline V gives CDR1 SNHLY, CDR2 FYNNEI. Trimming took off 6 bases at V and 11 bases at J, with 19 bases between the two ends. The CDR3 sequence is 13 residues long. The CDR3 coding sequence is TGTGCCAGCAGGTACTTAGCCCCAAATGAGCAGTACTTC. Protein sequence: CASRYLAPNEQYF.

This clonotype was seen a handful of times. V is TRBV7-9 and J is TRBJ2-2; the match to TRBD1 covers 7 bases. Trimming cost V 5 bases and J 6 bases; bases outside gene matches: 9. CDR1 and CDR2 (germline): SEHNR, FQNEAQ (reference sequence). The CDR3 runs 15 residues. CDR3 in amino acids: CASSPRQGPAGELFF. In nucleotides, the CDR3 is TGTGCCAGCAGCCCCCGACAGGGTCCCGCCGGGGAGCTGTTTTTT.

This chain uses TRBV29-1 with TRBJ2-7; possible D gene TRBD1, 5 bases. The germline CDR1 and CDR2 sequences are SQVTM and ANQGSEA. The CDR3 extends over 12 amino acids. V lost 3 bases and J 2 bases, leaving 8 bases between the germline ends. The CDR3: CSVEGRAYEQYF. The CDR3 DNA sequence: TGCAGCGTTGAGGGCAGGGCCTACGAGCAGTACTTC.

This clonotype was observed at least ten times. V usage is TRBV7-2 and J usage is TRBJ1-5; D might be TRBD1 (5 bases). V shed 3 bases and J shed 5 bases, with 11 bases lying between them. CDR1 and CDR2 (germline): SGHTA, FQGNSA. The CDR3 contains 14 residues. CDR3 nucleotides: TGTGCCAGCAGCTTCGGAGGGGTAGATCAGCCCCAGCATTTT. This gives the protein CASSFGGVDQPQHF.

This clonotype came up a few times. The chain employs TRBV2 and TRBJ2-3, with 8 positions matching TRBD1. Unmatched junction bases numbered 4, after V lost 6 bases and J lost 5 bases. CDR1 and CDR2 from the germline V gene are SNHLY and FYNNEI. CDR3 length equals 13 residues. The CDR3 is CASRDRGKDTQYF. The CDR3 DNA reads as TGTGCCAGCAGAGACAGGGGAAAAGATACGCAGTATTTT.

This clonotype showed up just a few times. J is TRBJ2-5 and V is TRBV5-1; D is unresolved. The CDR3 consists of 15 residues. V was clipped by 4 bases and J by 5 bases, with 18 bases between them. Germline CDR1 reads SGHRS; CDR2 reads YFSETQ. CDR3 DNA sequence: TGCGCCAGCAGCCCACTGCCTGGTACCGGGGAGACCCAGTACTTC. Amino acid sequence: CASSPLPGTGETQYF.

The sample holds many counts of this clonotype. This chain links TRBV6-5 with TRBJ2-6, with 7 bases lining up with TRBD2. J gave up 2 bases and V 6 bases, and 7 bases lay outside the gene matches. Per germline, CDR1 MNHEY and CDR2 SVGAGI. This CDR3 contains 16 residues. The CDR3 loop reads CASSLMAGAGANVLTF. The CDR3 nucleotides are TGTGCCAGCAGCCTCATGGCGGGGGCTGGGGCCAACGTCCTGACTTTC.

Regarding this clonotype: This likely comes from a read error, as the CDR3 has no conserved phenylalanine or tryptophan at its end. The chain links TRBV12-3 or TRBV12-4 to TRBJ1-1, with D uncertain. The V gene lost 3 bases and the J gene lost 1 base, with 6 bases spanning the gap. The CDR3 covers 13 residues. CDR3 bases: TGTGCCAGCAGTTTGGACGGGAACACTGAAGCTTTCTGT. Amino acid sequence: CASSLDGNTEAFC.

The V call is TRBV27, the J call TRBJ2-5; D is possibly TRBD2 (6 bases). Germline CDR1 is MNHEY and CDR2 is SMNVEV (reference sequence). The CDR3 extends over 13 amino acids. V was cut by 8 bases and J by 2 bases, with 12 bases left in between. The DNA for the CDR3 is TGTGCCAGCGCAGACGGGGGACAAGAGACCCAGTACTTC. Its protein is CASADGGQETQYF.

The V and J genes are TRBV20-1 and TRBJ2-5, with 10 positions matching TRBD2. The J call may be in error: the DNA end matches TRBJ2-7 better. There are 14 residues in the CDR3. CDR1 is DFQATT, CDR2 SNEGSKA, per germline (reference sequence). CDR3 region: CSARGLADFNEQYF. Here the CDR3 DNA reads TGCAGTGCTCGCGGACTAGCGGATTTTAACGAGCAGTACTTC.

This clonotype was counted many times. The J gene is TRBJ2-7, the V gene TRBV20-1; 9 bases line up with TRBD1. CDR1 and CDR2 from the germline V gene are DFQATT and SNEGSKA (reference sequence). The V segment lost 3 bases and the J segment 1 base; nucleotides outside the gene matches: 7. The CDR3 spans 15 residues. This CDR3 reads CSASGVGQGSYEQYF. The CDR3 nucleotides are TGCAGTGCTAGTGGGGTTGGACAGGGGTCCTACGAGCAGTACTTC.

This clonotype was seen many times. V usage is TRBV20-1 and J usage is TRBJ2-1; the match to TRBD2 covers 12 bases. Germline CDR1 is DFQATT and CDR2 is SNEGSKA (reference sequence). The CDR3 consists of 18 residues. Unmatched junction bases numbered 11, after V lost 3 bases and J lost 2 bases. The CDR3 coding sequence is TGCAGTGCTAGGGGACCGGGACTAGCGGGCCTCGCCTACAATGAGCAGTTCTTC. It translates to CSARGPGLAGLAYNEQFF.

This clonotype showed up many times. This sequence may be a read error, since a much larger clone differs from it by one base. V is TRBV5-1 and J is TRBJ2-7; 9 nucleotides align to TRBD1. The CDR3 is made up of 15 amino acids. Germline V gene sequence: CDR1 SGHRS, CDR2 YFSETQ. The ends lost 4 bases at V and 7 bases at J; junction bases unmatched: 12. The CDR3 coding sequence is TGCGCCAGCAGCGTCACAGGGGGCGAGTACGATGAGCAGTACTTC. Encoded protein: CASSVTGGEYDEQYF.